Following are 24 T cell receptor beta chains from one sample sequenced in a study of T cell responses to AZD1222 COVID-19 vaccine. Clones were sequenced by immunoSEQ multiplex PCR, and TCRdb holds only the in-frame ones, with some missing. The table includes 250,000 to 300,000 clones, 90% to 95% detected once. Sample: peripheral blood, taken 28 days after the second AZD1222 dose. Receptors originate from an adult who received the AZD1222 COVID-19 vaccine.

The rearrangement joins TRBV13 to TRBJ1-5; TRBD1 matches at 8 bases. CDR3 length: 17 amino acids. The germline CDR1 and CDR2 sequences are PRHDT and FYEKMQ (reference sequence). J gave up 3 bases and V 6 bases, and 13 bases lay outside the gene matches. CDR3 protein: CASRGGGTGCINQPQHF. CDR3 nucleotide sequence: TGTGCCAGCAGGGGGGGAGGGACAGGCTGTATCAATCAGCCCCAGCATTTT. The complete variable domain, with remaining parts taken from reference TRBV13 and TRBJ1-5, reads AAGVIQSPRHLIKEKRETATLKCYPIPRHDTVYWYQQGPGQDPQFLISFYEKMQSDKGSIPDRFSAQQFSDYHSELNMSSLELGDSALYFCASRGGGTGCINQPQHFGDGTRLSIL.

The gene calls are TRBV10-1 and TRBJ2-3, with 13 bases aligning to TRBD2. Germline V gene lookup returns CDR1 WNHNN and CDR2 SYGVQD (reference sequence). CDR3 size: 17 residues. J gave up 6 bases and V 2 bases, and 8 bases lay outside the gene matches. The CDR3, as DNA: TGCGCCAGCAGTGAGACACTAGCGGGGGGGCCTCAGGATACGCAGTATTTT. Residues: CASSETLAGGPQDTQYF.

The chain recombines TRBV5-1 with TRBJ1-2, with 9 positions matching TRBD1. The CDR3 is made up of 13 amino acids. The germline CDR1 and CDR2 sequences are SGHRS and YFSETQ. Trimming removed 4 bases from V and 6 bases from J; junction bases left unmatched: 4. The DNA for the CDR3 is TGCGCCAGCAGCCTGGACAGGGGTAATGGCTACACCTTC. As protein: CASSLDRGNGYTF.

The gene calls are TRBV5-1 and TRBJ2-5, with TRBD1 matching 10 bases. Unmatched junction bases numbered 6, after V lost 3 bases and J lost 4 bases. Germline V CDR1 and CDR2: SGHRS, YFSETQ. CDR3 length: 15 residues. The CDR3 coding sequence is TGCGCCAGCAGCTGGGGACAGGGGACGGGAGAGACCCAGTACTTC. It specifies CASSWGQGTGETQYF.

The chain has TRBV9 and TRBJ2-2, with 10 bases aligning to TRBD2. Germline lookup yields CDR1 SGDLS and CDR2 YYNGEE. J gave up 4 bases and V 0 bases, and 6 bases lay outside the gene matches. This CDR3 has 17 amino acids. The CDR3, as DNA: TGTGCCAGCAGCGTAGCGCTAGCGGGAGTAAGCACCGGGGAGCTGTTTTTT. This gives the protein CASSVALAGVSTGELFF.

This chain connects TRBV7-3 to TRBJ2-7; D ambiguous. This CDR3 contains 15 residues. Trimming took 3 bases from V and 0 from J, leaving 12 bases between them. CDR1 and CDR2 from the germline V gene are SGHTA and FQGTGA. The CDR3 loop reads CASSFGPLSSYEQYF. The CDR3 bases are TGTGCCAGCAGCTTCGGACCGCTCAGCTCCTACGAGCAGTACTTC.

V is TRBV2 and J is TRBJ1-3, with D maybe TRBD1 (5 bases). The germline V gene has CDR1 SNHLY and CDR2 FYNNEI. The CDR3 extends over 17 amino acids. Trimming took off 8 bases at V and 2 bases at J, with 22 bases between the two ends. CDR3: CASLRTGQQAAGNTIYF. The CDR3 bases are TGTGCCAGCCTAAGGACTGGACAACAGGCTGCTGGAAACACCATATATTTT.

This clone came up a few times. The rearrangement links TRBV5-1 to TRBJ1-1; D unclear. CDR1 SGHRS and CDR2 YFSETQ come from the germline V gene. V shed 1 base and J shed 2 bases, with 9 bases lying between them. The CDR3 consists of 14 residues. This CDR3 reads CASSLSRGNTEAFF. DNA for the CDR3: TGCGCCAGCAGCTTGTCACGGGGAAACACTGAAGCTTTCTTT. The full variable domain, in which reference TRBV5-1 and TRBJ1-1 provide the parts outside the CDR3, is KAGVTQTPRYLIKTRGQQVTLSCSPISGHRSVSWYQQTPGQGLQFLFEYFSETQRNKGNFPGRFSGRQFSNSRSEMNVSTLELGDSALYLCASSLSRGNTEAFFGQGTRLTVV.

This clone came up once. The chain employs TRBV18 and TRBJ2-7; a weak D match, TRBD2 (6 bases). The CDR3 totals 13 residues. V gave up 3 bases and J gave up 2 bases, with 8 bases separating them. Germline loops: CDR1 KGHSH, CDR2 LQKENI. CDR3 nucleotide sequence: TGTGCCAGCTCACCTCGGGAGCCCTACGAGCAGTACTTC. It is translated as CASSPREPYEQYF.

This sequence joins TRBV7-9 and TRBJ2-7; possibly TRBD1 for D (6 bases). The CDR3 sequence is 16 residues long. Germline values: CDR1 SEHNR, CDR2 FQNEAQ (reference sequence). Trimming removed 4 bases from V and 0 bases from J, with 16 bases in between. The CDR3 nucleotides read TGTGCCAGCAGCTCCCTAGACAGGCCCAGCTCCTACGAGCAGTACTTC. Translated, it gives CASSSLDRPSSYEQYF.

This clone was seen only once. The V call is TRBV25-1, the J call TRBJ2-5; 7 bases agree with TRBD2. The CDR3 has 14 residues. V lost 7 bases to trimming and J lost 5 bases; unmatched junction nucleotides: 10. The germline V gene encodes CDR1 MGHDK and CDR2 SYGVNS. This CDR3 is CASISRWRGETQYF. CDR3 nucleotide sequence: TGTGCCAGCATCTCCCGGTGGCGGGGGGAGACCCAGTACTTC.

V and J are TRBV2 and TRBJ1-2; 7 positions match TRBD1. V was pared by 6 bases and J by 3 bases, with 7 bases of the junction left unmatched. This CDR3 comprises 14 residues. Germline CDR1 and CDR2: SNHLY and FYNNEI. The CDR3: CASRDTGAHYGYTF. The DNA for the CDR3 is TGTGCCAGCAGGGACACAGGGGCCCACTATGGCTACACCTTC.

The rearrangement links TRBV9 to TRBJ2-5; 7 positions match TRBD1. Germline CDR1 SGDLS, CDR2 YYNGEE. The CDR3 extends over 13 amino acids. The junction had 4 bases not matched to a gene; V was cut back by 3 bases and J by 5 bases. The CDR3 here is CASSGGQRETQYF. The CDR3 nucleotides read TGTGCCAGCAGCGGGGGACAGCGGGAGACCCAGTACTTC.

The chain is built from TRBV9 and TRBJ2-3; D remains unclear. The CDR3 is 15 residues long. Trimming took 2 bases from V and 4 from J, leaving 14 bases between them. The germline V gene encodes CDR1 SGDLS and CDR2 YYNGEE. This chain's CDR3 is CASSVVPLGADTQYF. The CDR3, as DNA: TGTGCCAGCAGCGTGGTTCCCCTCGGCGCAGATACGCAGTATTTT.

The V gene is TRBV3-1 (or the pseudogene TRBV3-2), the J gene TRBJ2-7, with 14 bases lining up with TRBD2. V was clipped by 4 bases and J by 6 bases; unmatched bases: 5. The CDR3 totals 15 residues. Germline values: CDR1 LGHDT, CDR2 YNNKEL (reference sequence). The CDR3, as DNA: TGTGCCAGCAGCCCGGGACTAGCGGGAGTCTTCGAGCAGTACTTC. As protein: CASSPGLAGVFEQYF.

The CDR3 bases are TGTGCCACCAGCAGAGAGCAGGCGTCCTTAGACTATGGCTACACCTTC. This encodes CATSREQASLDYGYTF. The genes are TRBV15 and TRBJ1-2; D gene unclear. The CDR3 covers 16 residues. Germline CDR1 LNHNV, CDR2 YYDKDF (reference sequence). V lost 0 bases and J lost 3, with 14 bases in between.

This clone was seen more than once but under ten times. The CDR3 spells CASSLRTGYGYTF. CDR3 DNA: TGTGCCAGCAGTTTAAGGACAGGCTATGGCTACACCTTC. The chain joins TRBV27 to TRBJ1-2; the match to TRBD1 covers 7 bases. The CDR3 runs 13 residues. With V trimmed by 2 bases and J by 4 bases, 1 base remained unmatched. CDR1 and CDR2 from the germline V gene are MNHEY and SMNVEV (reference sequence).

This clone was seen only once. The chain carries TRBV7-8 and TRBJ2-2, with 8 bases aligning to TRBD1. J gave up 7 bases and V 4 bases, and 11 bases lay outside the gene matches. The CDR3 covers 16 residues. Germline V gene data show CDR1 as SGHVS and CDR2 as FQNEAQ. CDR3 amino acids: CASSSFYQGADGELFF. CDR3 DNA: TGTGCCAGCAGCTCGTTCTATCAGGGGGCGGACGGGGAGCTGTTTTTT.

For the CDR3, the DNA is TGTGCCAGCAAGGAGAACTCCTACGAGCAGTACTTC. Amino acid sequence: CASKENSYEQYF. The V and J genes are TRBV28 and TRBJ2-7; D not certain. CDR1 MDHEN and CDR2 SYDVKM come from the germline V gene. The CDR3 totals 12 residues. Deletions cut 7 bases from V and 0 bases from J, with 7 bases between.

Comments on this clone: Other DNA sequences from this sample encode an identical CDR3 as well. This rearrangement joins TRBV28 to TRBJ2-7, with 9 bases identical to TRBD2. The V gene end was trimmed by 3 bases and the J gene end by 3 bases; junction bases not matched to a gene: 3. The CDR3 loop spans 14 amino acids. The germline gives CDR1 MDHEN, CDR2 SYDVKM. The CDR3 DNA reads as TGTGCCAGCAGTTTCGGGACTAGCAGCTACGAGCAGTACTTC. This sequence encodes CASSFGTSSYEQYF.

In its sample, this clone was seen once. V usage is TRBV15 and J usage is TRBJ2-2; 9 bases line up with TRBD1. After removal of 1 base from V and 5 bases from J, the junction contained 5 bases not matched to a gene. The length of the CDR3 is 16 residues. The germline V gene encodes CDR1 LNHNV and CDR2 YYDKDF (reference sequence). DNA of the CDR3: TGTGCCACCAGCAGAGGTGGGACAGGGCGGACCGGGGAGCTGTTTTTT. This codes for CATSRGGTGRTGELFF.

The chain couples TRBV5-5 to TRBJ2-1; maybe TRBD2 (6 bases). CDR3 length: 15 amino acids. V lost 4 bases to trimming and J lost 7 bases, with 18 bases between them. CDR1 and CDR2 from the germline V gene are SGHKS and YYEKEE (reference sequence). CDR3 nucleotides: TGTGCCAGCAGCGCTACCGCCGGGACTTCAAATGAGCAGTTCTTC. Protein: CASSATAGTSNEQFF.

The chain combines TRBV28 with TRBJ2-3; 8 bases agree with TRBD2. The germline gives CDR1 MDHEN, CDR2 SYDVKM. Trimming removed 8 bases from V and 4 bases from J; junction bases left unmatched: 11. The CDR3 spans 15 residues. CDR3 protein: CASPPSGSKSDTQYF. The CDR3 DNA sequence: TGTGCCAGCCCCCCGAGCGGGAGTAAGTCAGATACGCAGTATTTT. Variable domain in full (rest from reference TRBV28 and TRBJ2-3): DVKVTQSSRYLVKRTGEKVFLECVQDMDHENMFWYRQDPGLGLRLIYFSYDVKMKEKGDIPEGYSVSREKKERFSLILESASTNQTSMYLCASPPSGSKSDTQYFGPGTRLTVL.

The DNA for the CDR3 is TGTGCCAGCAGTGAGGTCTATTCGAACACCGGGGAGCTGTTTTTT. This codes for CASSEVYSNTGELFF. The chain is built from TRBV2 and TRBJ2-2; D uncertain. CDR1 is SNHLY, CDR2 FYNNEI, per germline. The CDR3 sequence is 15 residues long. Deletions cut 3 bases from V and 0 bases from J, with 8 bases between.